This is a list of T cell receptor beta chains from one sample in a study of molecular identifiers for immune sequencing clone quantification. TCRdb processed the PCR reads anew with MiXCR; each CDR3 protein has one entry. The table shows more than 60,000 distinct CDR3 sequences, with about a sixth occurring only once. The sequenced sample was naive CD8+ T cells from blood, with Jurkat cell RNA spiked in. The receptors here all came from a human donor in good health. Some libraries in this study had Jurkat cell RNA spiked in. CDR3s include the opening cysteine and the closing phenylalanine or tryptophan. The D gene is left open where the match is weak. Some rows have no size entry. The others give once, few or many, or a class for an expanded clone.

v_gene,d_gene,j_gene,abundance,CDR3aa,CDR3nt
TRBV4-3,NA,TRBJ2-1,NA,CASSQVYGRAQFF,TGCGCCAGCAGCCAAGTGTACGGCCGGGCGCAGTTCTTC
TRBV10-3,TRBD1,TRBJ2-1,NA,CAISLQGPGPYNEQFF,TGTGCCATCAGTTTACAGGGGCCAGGACCCTACAATGAGCAGTTCTTC
TRBV13,TRBD2,TRBJ2-4,few,CASSSGGGLAEKNIQYF,TGTGCCAGCAGCTCCGGAGGGGGACTAGCTGAGAAAAACATTCAGTACTTC
TRBV2,NA,TRBJ2-1,many,CASSVRAAGNEQFF,TGTGCCAGCAGTGTCAGGGCCGCAGGGAATGAGCAGTTCTTC
TRBV5-1,TRBD1,TRBJ2-2,many,CASSLWTGTLTGELFF,TGCGCCAGCAGCTTGTGGACAGGGACGCTCACCGGGGAGCTGTTTTTT
TRBV25-1,NA,TRBJ2-6,many,CASTEGSGANVLTF,TGTGCCAGCACCGAGGGCTCTGGGGCCAACGTCCTGACTTTC
TRBV11-3,NA,TRBJ2-6,few,CASSSGDSGANVLTF,TGTGCCAGCAGCTCGGGGGACTCTGGGGCCAACGTCCTGACTTTC
TRBV13,TRBD2,TRBJ2-3,many,CASSLNLAGVPTDTQYF,TGTGCCAGCAGCTTAAACCTAGCGGGAGTCCCCACAGATACGCAGTATTTT
TRBV7-3,TRBD1,TRBJ1-1,NA,CASSPGTGDTEALF,TGTGCCAGCAGCCCCGGGACAGGGGACACTGAAGCTCTCTTT
TRBV29-1,TRBD1,TRBJ1-2,NA,CSVEKTGDFYGYTF,TGCAGCGTTGAGAAGACAGGGGATTTCTATGGCTACACCTTC
TRBV5-1,NA,TRBJ2-7,many,CASSLVGVSSYEQYF,TGCGCCAGCAGCTTGGTCGGCGTTAGCTCCTACGAGCAGTACTTC
TRBV28,TRBD1,TRBJ2-2,many,CASSLNNGIDRGLQLEVDTGELFF,TGTGCCAGCAGTTTAAATAACGGAATAGACAGGGGGCTTCAACTAGAGGTTGACACCGGGGAGCTGTTTTTT
TRBV18,TRBD1,TRBJ1-3,many,CASSPAGTGAHSGNTIYF,TGTGCCAGCTCACCGGCCGGGACAGGGGCCCACTCTGGAAACACCATATATTTT
TRBV4-3,TRBD1,TRBJ1-5,NA,CASSQDWTGYQPQHF,TGCGCCAGCAGCCAAGACTGGACAGGGTATCAGCCCCAGCATTTT
TRBV13,NA,TRBJ1-6,few,CASSSPTERSPLHF,TGTGCCAGCAGCTCCCCAACCGAGCGTTCACCCCTCCACTTT
TRBV4-1,NA,TRBJ1-5,many,CASSPYPGQGSNQPQHF,TGCGCCAGCAGCCCCTACCCTGGGCAGGGTAGCAATCAGCCCCAGCATTTT
TRBV27,NA,TRBJ2-3,many,CASSFWQTSTDTQYF,TGTGCCAGCAGTTTTTGGCAGACTAGCACAGATACGCAGTATTTT
TRBV9,TRBD2,TRBJ2-7,many,CASSVEAGGPYEQYF,TGTGCCAGCAGCGTAGAAGCGGGAGGTCCCTACGAGCAGTACTTC
TRBV7-9,NA,TRBJ1-3,many,CASSDDRLGNTIYF,TGTGCCAGCAGCGATGACAGGCTGGGAAACACCATATATTTT
TRBV29-1,NA,TRBJ1-1,many,CSSTSYTGNTEAFF,TGCAGCTCCACTAGCTATACGGGGAACACTGAAGCTTTCTTT
TRBV10-3,TRBD1,TRBJ1-1,many,CAIRPTGGISRGTEAFF,TGTGCCATCAGACCCACAGGGGGCATTTCAAGGGGCACTGAAGCTTTCTTT
TRBV11-3,TRBD2,TRBJ2-7,NA,CASSPSRTSVYSYEQYF,TGTGCCAGCAGCCCGAGCCGGACTAGCGTATACTCCTACGAGCAGTACTTC
TRBV11-3,NA,TRBJ1-4,NA,CASSREFSNEKLFF,TGTGCCAGCAGCCGGGAGTTCTCTAATGAAAAACTGTTTTTT
TRBV11-3,NA,TRBJ2-4,NA,CASSGWDVENIQYF,TGTGCCAGCAGCGGATGGGACGTAGAAAACATTCAGTACTTC
TRBV5-1,TRBD2,TRBJ2-7,NA,CASSWGTSGSYEQYF,TGCGCCAGCAGCTGGGGGACTAGCGGATCCTACGAGCAGTACTTC
TRBV7-9,TRBD1,TRBJ1-6,NA,CASSLGTGQGSPLHF,TGTGCCAGCAGCTTGGGGACAGGGCAAGGTTCACCCCTCCACTTT
TRBV15,TRBD1,TRBJ2-3,NA,CATSRDLFPGTGGTNQSQYF,TGTGCCACCAGCAGAGACCTTTTCCCCGGGACAGGGGGGACGAATCAGTCCCAGTATTTT
TRBV27,TRBD1,TRBJ1-1,few,CASKGLPGTGGQVAEAFF,TGTGCCAGCAAGGGTTTGCCAGGTACAGGGGGGCAGGTCGCTGAAGCTTTCTTT
TRBV27,NA,TRBJ1-1,NA,CASSLTRPNTEAFF,TGTGCCAGCAGTTTGACACGACCTAACACTGAAGCTTTCTTT
TRBV6-5,TRBD2,TRBJ2-1,NA,CASSYVAGAYNEQFF,TGTGCCAGCAGTTACGTAGCGGGGGCATACAATGAGCAGTTCTTC
TRBV5-1,NA,TRBJ2-1,many,CASSLPADTMVHEQFF,TGCGCCAGCAGCCTTCCGGCGGATACAATGGTCCATGAGCAGTTCTTC
TRBV7-7,NA,TRBJ2-5,few,CASSLGASAQETQYF,TGTGCTAGCAGCTTAGGGGCTAGCGCCCAAGAGACCCAGTACTTC
TRBV20-1,TRBD1,TRBJ1-1,many,CSAKGQGDTEAFF,TGCAGTGCTAAGGGACAGGGGGACACTGAAGCTTTCTTT
TRBV27,NA,TRBJ2-7,few,CASGLGQRYEQYF,TGTGCCAGCGGATTAGGACAGAGATACGAGCAGTACTTC
TRBV13,TRBD2,TRBJ2-5,many,CASTQLGREARETQYF,TGTGCCAGCACCCAATTGGGGCGGGAGGCTCGGGAGACCCAGTACTTC
TRBV28,NA,TRBJ1-1,many,CASSLYEGENTEAFF,TGTGCCAGCAGTTTATATGAGGGGGAGAACACTGAAGCTTTCTTT
TRBV5-1,TRBD2,TRBJ2-7,many,CASSLKREGTYEQYF,TGCGCCAGCAGCTTGAAGCGGGAGGGTACCTACGAGCAGTACTTC
TRBV28,TRBD1,TRBJ2-2,many,CASSTTGAGELFF,TGTGCCAGCAGTACTACAGGGGCCGGGGAGCTGTTTTTT
TRBV2,NA,TRBJ2-7,many,CASSEGLGYEQYF,TGTGCCAGCAGTGAGGGCCTCGGCTACGAGCAGTACTTC
TRBV6-2/TRBV6-3,NA,TRBJ2-7,many,CASSYSAGAGTF,TGTGCCAGCAGTTACTCGGCAGGGGCCGGTACCTTC